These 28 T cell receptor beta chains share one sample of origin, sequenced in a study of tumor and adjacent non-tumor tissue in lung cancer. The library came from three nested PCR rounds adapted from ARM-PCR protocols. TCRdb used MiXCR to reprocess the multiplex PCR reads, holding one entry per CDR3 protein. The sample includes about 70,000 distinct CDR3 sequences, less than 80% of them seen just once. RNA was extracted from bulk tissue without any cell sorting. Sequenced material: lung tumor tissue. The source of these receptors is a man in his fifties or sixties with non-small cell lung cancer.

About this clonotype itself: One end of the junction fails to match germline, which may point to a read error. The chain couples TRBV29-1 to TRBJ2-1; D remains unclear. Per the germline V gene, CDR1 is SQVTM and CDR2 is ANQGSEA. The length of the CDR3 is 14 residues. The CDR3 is CSVGKTSFYNGQFF. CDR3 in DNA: TGCAGCGTTGGTAAGACTTCCTTCTACAATGGGCAGTTCTTC.

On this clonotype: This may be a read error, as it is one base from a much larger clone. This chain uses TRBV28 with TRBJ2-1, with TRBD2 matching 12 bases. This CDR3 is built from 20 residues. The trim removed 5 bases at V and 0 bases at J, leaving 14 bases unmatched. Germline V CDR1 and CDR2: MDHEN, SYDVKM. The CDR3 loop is CASSLPSGLAGQSSYNEQFF. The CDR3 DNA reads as TGTGCCAGCAGTCTCCCTTCGGGACTAGCGGGCCAAAGCTCCTACAATGAGCAGTTCTTC.

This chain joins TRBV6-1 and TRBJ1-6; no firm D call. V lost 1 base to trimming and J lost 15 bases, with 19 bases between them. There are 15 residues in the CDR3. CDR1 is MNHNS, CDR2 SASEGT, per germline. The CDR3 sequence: CASSEGSAVGSFLHF. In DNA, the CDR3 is TGTGCCAGCAGTGAAGGGTCGGCAGTCGGGTCATTCCTCCACTTT.

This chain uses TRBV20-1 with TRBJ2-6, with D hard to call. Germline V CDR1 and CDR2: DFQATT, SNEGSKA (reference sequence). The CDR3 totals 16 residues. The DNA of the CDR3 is TGCAGAAGCCACCGGGTCACGGTGAGAGAGGCCAACGTCCTGACTTTC. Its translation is CRSHRVTVREANVLTF.

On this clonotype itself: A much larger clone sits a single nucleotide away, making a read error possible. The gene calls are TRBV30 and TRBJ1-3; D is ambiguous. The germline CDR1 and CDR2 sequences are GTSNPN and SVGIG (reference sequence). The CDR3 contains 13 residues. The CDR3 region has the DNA TGTGACTGGAAGGACGGCTCTGGAAACACCATATATTTT. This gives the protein CDWKDGSGNTIYF.

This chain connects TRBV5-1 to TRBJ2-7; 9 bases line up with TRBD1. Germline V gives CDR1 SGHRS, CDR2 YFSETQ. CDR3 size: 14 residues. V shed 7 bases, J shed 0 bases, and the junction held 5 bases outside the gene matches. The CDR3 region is CASAGQGGSYEQYF. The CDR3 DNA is TGCGCCAGCGCGGGACAGGGCGGCTCCTACGAGCAGTACTTC.

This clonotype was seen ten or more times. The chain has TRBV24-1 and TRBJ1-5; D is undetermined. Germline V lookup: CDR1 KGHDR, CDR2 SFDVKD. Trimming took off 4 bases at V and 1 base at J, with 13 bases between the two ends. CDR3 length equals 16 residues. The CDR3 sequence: CATSDSGRGSNQPQHF. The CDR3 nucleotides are TGTGCCACCAGTGACTCCGGACGGGGAAGCAATCAGCCCCAGCATTTT.

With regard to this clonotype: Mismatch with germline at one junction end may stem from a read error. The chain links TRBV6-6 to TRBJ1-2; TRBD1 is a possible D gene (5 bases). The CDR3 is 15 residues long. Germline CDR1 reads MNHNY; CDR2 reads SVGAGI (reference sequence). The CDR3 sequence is CASSYSSKKGRGYTF. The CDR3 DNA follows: TGTGCCAGCAGTTACTCGAGTAAGAAGGGACGTGGCTATACCTTC.

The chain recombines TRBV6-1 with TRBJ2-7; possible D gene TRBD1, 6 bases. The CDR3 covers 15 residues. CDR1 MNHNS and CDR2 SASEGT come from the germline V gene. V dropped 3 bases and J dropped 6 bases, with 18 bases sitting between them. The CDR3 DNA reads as TGTGCCAGCAGTGAGTGGGGGACATCGGGTTCCGAGCAGTACTTC. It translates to CASSEWGTSGSEQYF.

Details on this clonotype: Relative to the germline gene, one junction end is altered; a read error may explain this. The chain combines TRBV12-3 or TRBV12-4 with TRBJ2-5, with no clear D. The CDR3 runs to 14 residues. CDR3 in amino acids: CASIPNNVQETQYF. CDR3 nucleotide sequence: TGTGCCAGCATTCCGAATAATGTCCAAGAGACCCAGTACTTT.

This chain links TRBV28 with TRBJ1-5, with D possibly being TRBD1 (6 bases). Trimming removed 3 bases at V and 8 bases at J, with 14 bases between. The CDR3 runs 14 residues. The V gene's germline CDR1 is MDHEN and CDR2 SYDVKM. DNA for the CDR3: TGTGCCAGCAGTTTGGGGGGGCATCCGGAGCCCCAGCATTTT. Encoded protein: CASSLGGHPEPQHF.

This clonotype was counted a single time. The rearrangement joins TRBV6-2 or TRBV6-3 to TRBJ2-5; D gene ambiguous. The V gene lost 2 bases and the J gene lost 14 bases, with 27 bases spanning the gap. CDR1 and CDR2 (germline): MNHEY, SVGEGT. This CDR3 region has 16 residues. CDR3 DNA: TGTGCCAGCAGTTACGAAGGACGGACGTACCAAGAGAACCAATACTTC. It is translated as CASSYEGRTYQENQYF.

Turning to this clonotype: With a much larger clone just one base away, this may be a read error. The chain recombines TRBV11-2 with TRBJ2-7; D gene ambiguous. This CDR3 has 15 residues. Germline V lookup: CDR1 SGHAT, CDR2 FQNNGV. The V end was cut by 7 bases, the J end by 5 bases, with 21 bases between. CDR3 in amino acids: CASTLYGGRQDEQYF. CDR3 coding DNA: TGTGCCAGCACCTTGTATGGCGGAAGGCAGGACGAGCAGTACTTC.

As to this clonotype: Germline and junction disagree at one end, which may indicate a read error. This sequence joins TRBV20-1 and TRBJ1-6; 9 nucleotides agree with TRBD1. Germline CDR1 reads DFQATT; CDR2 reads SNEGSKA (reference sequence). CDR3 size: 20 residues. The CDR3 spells CSVRDHASQLGQGLGTPLHF. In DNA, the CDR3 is TGCAGTGTTAGAGACCACGCGAGCCAATTGGGACAGGGCTTGGGTACACCCCTCCACTTT.

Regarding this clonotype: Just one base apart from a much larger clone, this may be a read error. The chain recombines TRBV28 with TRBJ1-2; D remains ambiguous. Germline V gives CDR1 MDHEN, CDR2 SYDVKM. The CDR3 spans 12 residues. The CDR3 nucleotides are TGTGTCAGCAGTTTAGAGGGCTATGGCTACACCTTC. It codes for CVSSLEGYGYTF.

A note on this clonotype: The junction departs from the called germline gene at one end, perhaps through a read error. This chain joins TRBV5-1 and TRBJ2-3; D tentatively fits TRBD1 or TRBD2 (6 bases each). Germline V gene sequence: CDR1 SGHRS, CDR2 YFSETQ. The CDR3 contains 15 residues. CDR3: CASNREEFFTDTQYF. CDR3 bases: TGCGCCAGCAACAGGGAGGAGTTCTTCACAGATACGCAGTACTTT.

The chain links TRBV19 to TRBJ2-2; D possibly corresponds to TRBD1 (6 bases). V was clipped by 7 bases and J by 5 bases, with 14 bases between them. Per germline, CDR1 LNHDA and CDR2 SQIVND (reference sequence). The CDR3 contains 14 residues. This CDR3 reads CASKDQGWTGELFF. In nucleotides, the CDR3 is TGTGCCAGTAAGGACCAGGGGTGGACCGGGGAGCTGTTTTTT.

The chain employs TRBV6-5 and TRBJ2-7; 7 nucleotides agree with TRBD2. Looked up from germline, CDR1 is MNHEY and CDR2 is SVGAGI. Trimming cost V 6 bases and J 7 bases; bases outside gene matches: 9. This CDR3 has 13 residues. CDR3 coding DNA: TGTGCCAGCAGCCAGACTAGCCGCTATGAGCAGTACTTC. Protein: CASSQTSRYEQYF.

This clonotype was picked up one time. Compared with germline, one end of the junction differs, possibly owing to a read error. DNA for the CDR3: TGTACCAGCAGTCCTCAAGAGACCCAGTACTTC. This sequence encodes CTSSPQETQYF. The chain combines TRBV6-6 with TRBJ2-5; no clear D gene. The CDR3 sequence is 11 residues long. CDR1 and CDR2 from the germline V gene are MNHNY and SVGAGI (reference sequence).

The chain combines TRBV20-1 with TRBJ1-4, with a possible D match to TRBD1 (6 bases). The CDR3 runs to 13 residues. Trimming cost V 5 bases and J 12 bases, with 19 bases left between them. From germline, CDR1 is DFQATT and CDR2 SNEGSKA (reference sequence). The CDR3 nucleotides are TGCAGTGCTGGACAGAGAGGACAGATGCAACTGTTTTTT. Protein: CSAGQRGQMQLFF.

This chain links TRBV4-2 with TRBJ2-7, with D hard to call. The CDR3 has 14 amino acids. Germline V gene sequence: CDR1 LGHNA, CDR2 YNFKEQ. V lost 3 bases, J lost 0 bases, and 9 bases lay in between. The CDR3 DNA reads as TGTGCCAGCAGCCACCAGGATCCCTCCTACGAGCAGTACTTC. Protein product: CASSHQDPSYEQYF.

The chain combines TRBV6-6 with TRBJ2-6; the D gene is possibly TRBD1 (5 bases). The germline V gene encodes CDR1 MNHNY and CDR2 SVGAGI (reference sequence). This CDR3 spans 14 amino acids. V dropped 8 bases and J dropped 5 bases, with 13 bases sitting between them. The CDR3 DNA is TGTGCCAGCGGGGCAGGGAAGAGGGCCAACGTCCTGACTTTC. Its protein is CASGAGKRANVLTF.

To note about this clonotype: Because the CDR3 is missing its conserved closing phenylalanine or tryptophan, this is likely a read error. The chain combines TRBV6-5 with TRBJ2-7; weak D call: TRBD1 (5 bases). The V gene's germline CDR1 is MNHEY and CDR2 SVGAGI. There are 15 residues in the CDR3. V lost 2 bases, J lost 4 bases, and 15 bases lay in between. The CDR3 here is CASSYGAGRIYEQYS. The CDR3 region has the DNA TGTGCCAGCAGTTACGGGGCTGGACGGATTTACGAGCAGTACTCC.

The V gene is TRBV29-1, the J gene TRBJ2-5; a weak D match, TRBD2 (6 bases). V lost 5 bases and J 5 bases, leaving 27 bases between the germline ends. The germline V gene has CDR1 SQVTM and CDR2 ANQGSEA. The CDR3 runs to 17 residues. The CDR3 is CSVYGYVGGAICETQYF. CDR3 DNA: TGCAGCGTTTATGGATACGTAGGAGGGGCGATCTGCGAGACCCAGTACTTC.

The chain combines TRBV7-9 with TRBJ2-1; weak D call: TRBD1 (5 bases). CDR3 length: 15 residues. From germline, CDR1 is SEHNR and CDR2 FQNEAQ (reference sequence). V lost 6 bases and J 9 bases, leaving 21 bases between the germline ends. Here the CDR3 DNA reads TGTGCCAGCAGGGAAGTTAAGGGGCGTAGGCCTGAGCAGTTCTTC. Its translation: CASREVKGRRPEQFF. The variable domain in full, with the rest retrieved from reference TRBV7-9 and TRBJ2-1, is DTGVSQNPRHKITKRGQNVTFRCDPISEHNRLYWYRQTLGQGPEFLTYFQNEAQLEKSRLLSDRFSAERPKGSFSTLEIQRTEQGDSAMYLCASREVKGRRPEQFFGPGTRLTVL.

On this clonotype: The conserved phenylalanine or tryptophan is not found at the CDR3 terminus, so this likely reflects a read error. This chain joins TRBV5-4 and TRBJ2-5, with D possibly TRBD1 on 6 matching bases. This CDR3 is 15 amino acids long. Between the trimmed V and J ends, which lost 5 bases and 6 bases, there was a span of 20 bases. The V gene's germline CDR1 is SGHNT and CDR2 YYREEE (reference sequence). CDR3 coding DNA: TGTGCCAGCAGTAGACAGGTCCCTATGGGGAAGACCCAGTACTTA. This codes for CASSRQVPMGKTQYL.

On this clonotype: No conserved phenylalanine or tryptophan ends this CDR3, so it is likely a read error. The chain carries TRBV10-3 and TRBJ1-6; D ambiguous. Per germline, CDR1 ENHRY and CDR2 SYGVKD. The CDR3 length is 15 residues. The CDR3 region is CTISDHLTAYSPLHL. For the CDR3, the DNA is TGTACCATCAGTGATCATTTGACGGCGTACTCACCCCTCCACCTT.

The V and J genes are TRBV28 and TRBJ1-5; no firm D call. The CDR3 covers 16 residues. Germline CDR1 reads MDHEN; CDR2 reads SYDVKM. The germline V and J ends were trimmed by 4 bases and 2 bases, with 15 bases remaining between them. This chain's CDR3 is CASSYKLVGGNQPQHF. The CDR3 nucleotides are TGTGCCAGCAGTTACAAGTTGGTTGGGGGCAATCAGCCCCAGCATTTT.